The 32 T cell receptor beta chains below were found in one sample sequenced in a study of tissue T cells after allogeneic stem cell transplantation. Some clones are missing from TCRdb's copy, which holds only in-frame ones; the method was immunoSEQ multiplex PCR. The table lists about 7,300 clones, around 78% of them singletons. This material consisted of skin, taken at autopsy. These receptors all stem from an older male patient with steroid-refractory graft-versus-host disease after an allogeneic stem cell transplant. A subset of T cells may come from the graft donor.

This chain connects TRBV4-1 to TRBJ1-1; 7 bases are shared with TRBD1. The V gene end was trimmed by 5 bases and the J gene end by 1 base; junction bases not matched to a gene: 7. Germline CDR1 and CDR2: MGHRA and YSYEKL. The CDR3 is 15 residues long. The CDR3 reads CASSDRQGSNTEAFF. CDR3 nucleotides: TGCGCCAGCAGCGACAGACAGGGATCGAACACTGAAGCTTTCTTT.

The rearrangement links TRBV3-1 (or the pseudogene TRBV3-2) to TRBJ2-6, with D hard to call. Per germline, CDR1 LGHDT and CDR2 YNNKEL (reference sequence). The length of the CDR3 is 15 residues. V shed 0 bases and J shed 3 bases, with 6 bases lying between them. CDR3 loop: CASSQDVDGANVLTF. Here the CDR3 DNA reads TGTGCCAGCAGCCAAGACGTGGATGGGGCCAACGTCCTGACTTTC.

The gene calls are TRBV7-9 and TRBJ1-2; TRBD1 agrees at 10 bases. J was trimmed by 8 bases and V by 5 bases; bases with no gene match: 20. Germline V gives CDR1 SEHNR, CDR2 FQNEAQ (reference sequence). The CDR3 is 18 amino acids. Written as DNA, the CDR3 is TGTGCCAGCAGCCGAGCTGGAGAAAGAACCGGGACAGGGGAAGGCTACACCTTC. It specifies CASSRAGERTGTGEGYTF.

The chain has TRBV7-2 and TRBJ2-3, with 12 bases fitting TRBD2. Germline values: CDR1 SGHTA, CDR2 FQGNSA. Losses at the gene ends were 6 bases for V and 6 bases for J; bases not matched to a gene: 10. The CDR3 is made up of 16 amino acids. The CDR3 coding sequence is TGTGCCAGCAGTTATACTAGCGGGGGGCGGGGGGATACGCAGTATTTT. As protein: CASSYTSGGRGDTQYF.

The rearrangement uses TRBV5-4 and TRBJ1-6; maybe TRBD1 (5 bases). Germline CDR1 reads SGHNT; CDR2 reads YYREEE (reference sequence). This CDR3 spans 14 amino acids. V shed 7 bases and J shed 3 bases, with 11 bases lying between them. The DNA for the CDR3 is TGTGCCAGCCAAGAGACAGTCTATAATTCACCCCTCCACTTT. Its translation is CASQETVYNSPLHF.

V gene TRBV4-2 combines with J gene TRBJ1-3, with D unresolved. The CDR3 sequence is 16 residues long. CDR1 is LGHNA and CDR2 is YNFKEQ in the germline V gene. The V and J ends lost 2 bases and 2 bases respectively, with 13 bases between them. CDR3 in DNA: TGTGCCAGCAGCCAATCCGGGCCAGAAGCTGGAAACACCATATATTTT. Its protein is CASSQSGPEAGNTIYF.

V and J are TRBV6-5 and TRBJ2-7, with 9 nucleotides matching TRBD1. The CDR3 extends over 14 amino acids. Germline lookup yields CDR1 MNHEY and CDR2 SVGAGI. J gave up 5 bases and V 8 bases, and 10 bases lay outside the gene matches. The CDR3 bases are TGTGCCAGCTACACACAGGGGGCAAGTGACGAGCAGTACTTC. Protein sequence: CASYTQGASDEQYF.

This chain uses TRBV6-6 with TRBJ2-7; D might be TRBD1 (6 bases). CDR1 MNHNY and CDR2 SVGAGI come from the germline V gene (reference sequence). This CDR3 is built from 12 residues. Trimming stripped 2 bases from V and 5 bases from J, with 7 bases between. The CDR3 DNA follows: TGTGCCAGCAGTTACGGGACAAACGAGCAGTACTTC. As protein: CASSYGTNEQYF.

V is TRBV5-1 and J is TRBJ2-1; unclear D gene. V lost 7 bases, J lost 4 bases, and 9 bases lay in between. Germline V gives CDR1 SGHRS, CDR2 YFSETQ. CDR3 length: 12 amino acids. The DNA for the CDR3 is TGCGCCAGCGGTGACCTTTACAATGAGCAGTTCTTC. Protein sequence: CASGDLYNEQFF.

Only a few counts were recorded for this clone. The chain couples TRBV4-3 to TRBJ1-2; D uncertain. The CDR3 is made up of 15 amino acids. Trimming removed 0 bases from V and 2 bases from J, with 10 bases in between. Germline V gene sequence: CDR1 LGHNA, CDR2 YSLEER. The CDR3 DNA sequence: TGCGCCAGCAGCCAAGATTGGAGAGGAAACTATGGCTACACCTTC. Amino acid sequence: CASSQDWRGNYGYTF.

The V gene is TRBV11-2, the J gene TRBJ2-2, with D perhaps TRBD1 or TRBD2 (6 bases each). Germline V gene sequence: CDR1 SGHAT, CDR2 FQNNGV. The CDR3 consists of 18 residues. Trimming took 1 base from V and 0 from J, leaving 15 bases between them. Here the CDR3 reads CASSLVGGGGSNTGELFF. CDR3 in DNA: TGTGCCAGCAGCTTAGTCGGGGGCGGAGGATCGAACACCGGGGAGCTGTTTTTT.

The rearrangement uses TRBV3-1 (or the pseudogene TRBV3-2) and TRBJ2-1, with 10 bases lining up with TRBD2. Germline V gene sequence: CDR1 LGHDT, CDR2 YNNKEL (reference sequence). The CDR3 covers 19 residues. The V segment lost 1 base and the J segment 1 base; nucleotides outside the gene matches: 10. CDR3 protein: CASSQVGLGTSVSYNEQFF. The CDR3 DNA reads TGTGCCAGCAGCCAAGTCGGATTAGGGACTAGCGTATCCTACAATGAGCAGTTCTTC.

The chain recombines TRBV20-1 with TRBJ2-3; no reliable D call. This CDR3 comprises 10 residues. Trimming cost V 6 bases and J 6 bases, with 7 bases left between them. Germline V lookup: CDR1 DFQATT, CDR2 SNEGSKA (reference sequence). The chain's CDR3 is CSATDDTQYF. Here the CDR3 DNA reads TGCAGTGCCACTGATGATACGCAGTATTTT.

This clone was recorded a few times. This chain connects TRBV24-1 to TRBJ2-3, with D perhaps being TRBD1 or TRBD2 (5 bases each). Trimming pared 9 bases from V and 0 bases from J, leaving 9 bases between. The CDR3 spans 13 residues. CDR1 is KGHDR, CDR2 SFDVKD, per germline. The CDR3 DNA reads TGTGCCACCCGGGACCATAGCACAGATACGCAGTATTTT. Its translation: CATRDHSTDTQYF.

V is TRBV30 and J is TRBJ1-2; 8 bases fit TRBD1. Per the germline V gene, CDR1 is GTSNPN and CDR2 is SVGIG (reference sequence). The CDR3 contains 13 residues. V was pared by 8 bases and J by 5 bases, with 10 bases of the junction left unmatched. This CDR3 reads CAVKQGDSYGYTF. The DNA for the CDR3 is TGTGCCGTCAAACAGGGGGATTCTTATGGCTACACCTTC. The full variable domain, rest sourced from reference TRBV30 and TRBJ1-2, is SQTIHQWPATLVQPVGSPLSLECTVEGTSNPNLYWYRQAAGRGLQLLFYSVGIGQISSEVPQNLSASRPQDRQFILSSKKLLLSDSGFYLCAVKQGDSYGYTFGSGTRLTVV.

The chain combines TRBV27 with TRBJ1-2; 7 nucleotides align to TRBD1. Germline CDR1 MNHEY, CDR2 SMNVEV (reference sequence). This CDR3 region has 14 residues. With 6 bases clipped from V and 2 bases from J, the junction kept 6 bases outside the gene matches. In nucleotides, the CDR3 is TGTGCCAGCAGCAAGGACAGGAGCAACTATGGCTACACCTTC. Protein sequence: CASSKDRSNYGYTF.

This clone was counted a few times. The V and J genes are TRBV11-3 and TRBJ1-6; D not certain. This CDR3 spans 13 amino acids. V was cut by 3 bases and J by 6 bases, with 6 bases left in between. The germline V gene encodes CDR1 SGHNT and CDR2 YENEEA. The CDR3 nucleotides are TGTGCCAGCAGCTTCTCAGCTAATTCACCCCTCCACTTT. Its translation: CASSFSANSPLHF.

The chain is built from TRBV4-2 and TRBJ1-2, with a tentative D call TRBD1 (6 bases). Germline V gives CDR1 LGHNA, CDR2 YNFKEQ. The CDR3 is made up of 16 amino acids. V dropped 4 bases and J dropped 6 bases, with 21 bases sitting between them. The CDR3: CASSPLWGTLENGYTF. CDR3 DNA sequence: TGTGCCAGCAGCCCCCTATGGGGGACACTAGAAAATGGCTACACCTTC.

This rearrangement joins TRBV7-2 to TRBJ2-1; 7 bases agree with TRBD2. The V segment lost 4 bases and the J segment 3 bases; nucleotides outside the gene matches: 9. The CDR3 totals 16 residues. CDR1 and CDR2 (germline): SGHTA, FQGNSA. The CDR3: CASSSDIGEGYNEQFF. The CDR3 nucleotides are TGTGCCAGCAGCTCGGACATTGGGGAGGGCTACAATGAGCAGTTCTTC.

The V gene is TRBV5-1, the J gene TRBJ1-6; no reliable D call. Trimming shortened V by 4 bases and J by 2 bases, and 16 bases separated the two germline ends. The germline CDR1 and CDR2 sequences are SGHRS and YFSETQ. This CDR3 spans 17 amino acids. In DNA form, the CDR3 reads TGCGCCAGCAGCCCAGGTAGGAGGCGCACCTATAATTCACCCCTCCACTTT. It codes for CASSPGRRRTYNSPLHF.

The V gene is TRBV18, the J gene TRBJ2-5, with a weak D call TRBD1 (5 bases). V was cut by 3 bases and J by 2 bases, with 10 bases left in between. The CDR3 spans 14 residues. Germline V CDR1 and CDR2: KGHSH, LQKENI. This chain's CDR3 is CASSPQGSQETQYF. The DNA of the CDR3 is TGTGCCAGCTCACCCCAGGGTTCACAAGAGACCCAGTACTTC.

J is TRBJ1-5 and V is TRBV30, with a possible D match to TRBD1 (5 bases). The germline gives CDR1 GTSNPN, CDR2 SVGIG (reference sequence). Trimming removed 2 bases at V and 0 bases at J, with 11 bases between. The CDR3 contains 15 residues. CDR3 amino acids: CAWSPGRNSNQPQHF. As DNA, the CDR3 is TGTGCCTGGAGTCCGGGACGGAATAGCAATCAGCCCCAGCATTTT.

This clone is a singleton in its sample. The genes are TRBV4-3 and TRBJ1-5, with D possibly matching TRBD1 (5 bases). The CDR3 spans 16 residues. V was pared by 6 bases and J by 3 bases, with 18 bases between. Germline assignment: CDR1 LGHNA and CDR2 YSLEER. The CDR3 loop is CASSPTERGANQPQHF. Here the CDR3 DNA reads TGCGCCAGCAGTCCTACCGAAAGAGGGGCCAATCAGCCCCAGCATTTT.

The chain is built from TRBV7-6 and TRBJ2-7, with D uncertain. The V gene's germline CDR1 is SGHVS and CDR2 FNYEAQ. Between the trimmed V and J ends, which lost 5 bases and 3 bases, there was a span of 11 bases. This CDR3 contains 13 residues. In DNA, the CDR3 is TGTGCCAGCAGCGCCGGGCAGCTCTACGAGCAGTACTTC. Translating it yields CASSAGQLYEQYF.

The chain has TRBV7-9 and TRBJ1-5, with 9 positions matching TRBD1. The CDR3 sequence is 15 residues long. Germline CDR1 reads SEHNR; CDR2 reads FQNEAQ (reference sequence). V trimming: 7 bases; J trimming: 0 bases; junction bases outside the gene matches: 4. The CDR3 DNA reads TGTGCCAGCACGACAGGGGGACTTAGCAATCAGCCCCAGCATTTT. As protein: CASTTGGLSNQPQHF.

The chain links TRBV19 to TRBJ2-3; possible D gene TRBD1, 5 bases. Looked up from germline, CDR1 is LNHDA and CDR2 is SQIVND (reference sequence). V was clipped by 8 bases and J by 1 base, with 7 bases between them. This CDR3 has 12 residues. The CDR3 protein is CASGAGTDTQYF. The CDR3 DNA reads as TGTGCCAGTGGGGCCGGCACAGATACGCAGTATTTT.

The chain links TRBV28 to TRBJ2-7; no clear D gene. This CDR3 comprises 15 residues. The germline CDR1 and CDR2 sequences are MDHEN and SYDVKM. Trimming shortened V by 5 bases and J by 1 base, and 15 bases separated the two germline ends. The CDR3: CASSGYQGWSYEQYF. For the CDR3, the DNA is TGTGCCAGCAGTGGTTACCAAGGTTGGTCCTACGAGCAGTACTTC.

The V and J genes are TRBV5-6 and TRBJ2-7; 7 bases line up with TRBD1. CDR3 size: 14 residues. Germline lookup yields CDR1 SGHDT and CDR2 YYEEEE. V dropped 5 bases and J dropped 1; count of bases not matched to a gene: 6. The CDR3 DNA follows: TGTGCCAGCAGACCGACAGGGAGTTCCTACGAGCAGTACTTC. Translated, it gives CASRPTGSSYEQYF.

V usage is TRBV7-9 and J usage is TRBJ2-3; 10 bases match TRBD2. Germline values: CDR1 SEHNR, CDR2 FQNEAQ (reference sequence). V was clipped by 1 base and J by 7 bases; unmatched bases: 11. The CDR3 spans 17 residues. The CDR3 DNA reads TGTGCCAGCAGCTTAGGTCACCTAGCGGGGGACCATCATACGCAGTATTTT. Translation: CASSLGHLAGDHHTQYF.

On this clone: Other DNA sequences in the same sample also yield this CDR3. V and J are TRBV5-4 and TRBJ2-5; D may be TRBD1 or TRBD2 (5 bases each). This CDR3 has 14 residues. Trimming removed 0 bases at V and 1 base at J, with 7 bases between. Germline CDR1 and CDR2: SGHNT and YYREEE (reference sequence). The CDR3 DNA is TGTGCCAGCAGCTTGGCAGGGACCCAAGAGACCCAGTACTTC. Its protein is CASSLAGTQETQYF.

This clone occurred once. The V gene is TRBV27, the J gene TRBJ1-5, with D maybe TRBD1 (5 bases). Germline V gene lookup returns CDR1 MNHEY and CDR2 SMNVEV (reference sequence). Trimming took off 6 bases at V and 1 base at J, with 16 bases between the two ends. The CDR3 totals 16 residues. CDR3 nucleotide sequence: TGTGCCAGCAGATCCTCACTGACAGAGAGCAATCAGCCCCAGCATTTT. Its protein is CASRSSLTESNQPQHF.

CDR3 in amino acids: CASSLVGGTYNEQFF. The CDR3 region has the DNA TGTGCCAGCAGCTTAGTAGGCGGAACCTACAATGAGCAGTTCTTC. The rearrangement joins TRBV11-2 to TRBJ2-1; D not certain. Germline V lookup: CDR1 SGHAT, CDR2 FQNNGV. The V end lost 1 base, the J end lost 2 bases, and 9 bases lay between the germline ends. The CDR3 runs to 15 residues.